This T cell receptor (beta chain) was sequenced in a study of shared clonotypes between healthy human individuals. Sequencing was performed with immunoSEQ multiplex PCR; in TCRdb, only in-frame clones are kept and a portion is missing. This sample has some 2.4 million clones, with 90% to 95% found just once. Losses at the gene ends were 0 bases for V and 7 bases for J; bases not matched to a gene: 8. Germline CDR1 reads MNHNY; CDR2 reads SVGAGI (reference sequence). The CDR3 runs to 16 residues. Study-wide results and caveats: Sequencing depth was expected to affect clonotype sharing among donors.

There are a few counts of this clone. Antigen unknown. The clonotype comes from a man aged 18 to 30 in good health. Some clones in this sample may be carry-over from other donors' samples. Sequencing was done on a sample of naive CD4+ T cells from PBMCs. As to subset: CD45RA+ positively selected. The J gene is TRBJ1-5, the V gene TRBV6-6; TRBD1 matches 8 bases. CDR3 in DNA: TGTGCCAGCAGTTACTCCCCCGGACAGGGACGACAGCCCCAGCATTTT. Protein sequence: CASSYSPGQGRQPQHF.